A selection of T cell receptor beta chains follows, all from one sample in a study of cytomegalovirus exposure and HLA in healthy donors. The repertoire was sequenced with immunoSEQ multiplex PCR; TCRdb's copy has only in-frame clones and lacks some. The sample lists around 150,000 clones, roughly 88% occurring once. The sequencing input was PBMCs. These receptors came from a man aged 50-59 years in good health and CMV-seropositive. Each CDR3 is given with its conserved first and last residue. The order of the fields is D gene, J gene, V gene, CDR3 length, clone size, CDR3 DNA, CDR3 protein. The D gene is left open where the match is weak. Expanded clones are given a class, and other clones once, few, many or no size at all.

d_call: TRBD1; j_call: TRBJ1-3; v_call: TRBV5-1; cdr3_length: 17; clone_size: -; cdr3_nt: TGCGCCAGCAGCTCGGGACAGGGGAATATCGTTGGAAACACCATATATTTT; cdr3_aa: CASSSGQGNIVGNTIYF
d_call: -; j_call: TRBJ1-6; v_call: TRBV11-2; cdr3_length: 16; clone_size: -; cdr3_nt: TGTGCCAGCAGCTTAACGCTGGTGGCGGGTAATTCACCCCTCCACTTT; cdr3_aa: CASSLTLVAGNSPLHF
d_call: -; j_call: TRBJ1-1; v_call: TRBV28; cdr3_length: 14; clone_size: once; cdr3_nt: TGTGCCAGCACCTCTTCTCCGAACCGGGAACGAGCTTTCTTT; cdr3_aa: CASTSSPNRERAFF
d_call: TRBD1; j_call: TRBJ1-2; v_call: TRBV6-1; cdr3_length: 14; clone_size: -; cdr3_nt: TGTGCCAGCAGACCCACTACAGGGGTCTATGGCTACACCTTC; cdr3_aa: CASRPTTGVYGYTF
d_call: TRBD1; j_call: TRBJ2-1; v_call: TRBV7-3; cdr3_length: 17; clone_size: -; cdr3_nt: TGTGCCAGCAGCTTAACGGGACAGGGGGCTTCCTACAATGAGCAGTTCTTC; cdr3_aa: CASSLTGQGASYNEQFF
d_call: -; j_call: TRBJ2-5; v_call: TRBV15; cdr3_length: 15; clone_size: -; cdr3_nt: TGTGCCACCAGCAGGGGCGGAGGAGGGAGAGAGACCCAGTACTTC; cdr3_aa: CATSRGGGGRETQYF
d_call: -; j_call: TRBJ1-4; v_call: TRBV7-8; cdr3_length: 14; clone_size: -; cdr3_nt: TGTGCCAGCAGCTTAGGCAGGCGGGGGGAAAAACTGTTTTTT; cdr3_aa: CASSLGRRGEKLFF
d_call: TRBD1; j_call: TRBJ2-1; v_call: TRBV27; cdr3_length: 16; clone_size: -; cdr3_nt: TGTGCCAGCAGCCCGGACAGGGAGTATTCCTACAATGAGCAGTTCTTC; cdr3_aa: CASSPDREYSYNEQFF
d_call: TRBD1; j_call: TRBJ2-1; v_call: TRBV5-1; cdr3_length: 14; clone_size: -; cdr3_nt: TGCGCCAGCAGCGTGGGACAGACCTACAATGAGCAGTTCTTC; cdr3_aa: CASSVGQTYNEQFF
d_call: -; j_call: TRBJ2-1; v_call: TRBV2; cdr3_length: 16; clone_size: -; cdr3_nt: TGTGCCAGCAGTGACCCCGGGACACGCTCCTACAATGAGCAGTTCTTC; cdr3_aa: CASSDPGTRSYNEQFF
d_call: TRBD1; j_call: TRBJ2-3; v_call: TRBV6-1; cdr3_length: 19; clone_size: few; cdr3_nt: TGTGCCAGCAGTGAAGTTAACTCGCCCGGGACAGGGGGCACAGATACGCAGTATTTT; cdr3_aa: CASSEVNSPGTGGTDTQYF
d_call: -; j_call: TRBJ2-1; v_call: TRBV18; cdr3_length: 14; clone_size: -; cdr3_nt: TGTGCCAGCTCACCCCCTAGAAGCGACAGAAGTGAGTTCTTC; cdr3_aa: CASSPPRSDRSEFF
d_call: -; j_call: TRBJ1-1; v_call: TRBV19; cdr3_length: 12; clone_size: -; cdr3_nt: TGTGCCAGCCATCAGGGAAACACTGAAGCTTTCTTT; cdr3_aa: CASHQGNTEAFF
d_call: TRBD1; j_call: TRBJ1-4; v_call: TRBV5-6; cdr3_length: 15; clone_size: -; cdr3_nt: TGTGCCAGCAGCGGGGGACAGGGATTGGGGGAAAAACTGTTTTTT; cdr3_aa: CASSGGQGLGEKLFF
d_call: -; j_call: TRBJ2-2; v_call: TRBV6-1; cdr3_length: 15; clone_size: -; cdr3_nt: TGTGCCAGCAGCCCAAGGGGGGGGGTCACCGGGGAGCTGTTTTTT; cdr3_aa: CASSPRGGVTGELFF
d_call: TRBD2; j_call: TRBJ2-3; v_call: TRBV2; cdr3_length: 15; clone_size: -; cdr3_nt: TGTGCCAGCAGCGCTAGCGGGAGGGTGGTAGATACGCAGTATTTT; cdr3_aa: CASSASGRVVDTQYF
d_call: TRBD1; j_call: TRBJ2-5; v_call: TRBV4-1; cdr3_length: 16; clone_size: -; cdr3_nt: TGCGCCAGCAGCCAGGTCCCGGGACAGGGTCAAGAGACCCAGTACTTC; cdr3_aa: CASSQVPGQGQETQYF
d_call: -; j_call: TRBJ2-3; v_call: TRBV7-7; cdr3_length: 15; clone_size: -; cdr3_nt: TGTGCCAGCAGCTTAGGGGGCGGCGACACAGATACGCAGTATTTT; cdr3_aa: CASSLGGGDTDTQYF
d_call: TRBD1; j_call: TRBJ1-1; v_call: TRBV7-9; cdr3_length: 16; clone_size: -; cdr3_nt: TGTGCCAGCAGCTTAGGAGGCGGGACAGGGGGCGATGAAGCTTTCTTT; cdr3_aa: CASSLGGGTGGDEAFF
d_call: TRBD1; j_call: TRBJ1-1; v_call: TRBV5-1; cdr3_length: 15; clone_size: -; cdr3_nt: TGCGCCAGCAGCTTGGCGACAGGGTTTGACACTGAAGCTTTCTTT; cdr3_aa: CASSLATGFDTEAFF
d_call: TRBD1; j_call: TRBJ1-1; v_call: TRBV28; cdr3_length: 14; clone_size: -; cdr3_nt: TGTGCCAGCAGTTTACGACAGGGAAACACTGAAGCTTTCTTT; cdr3_aa: CASSLRQGNTEAFF
d_call: TRBD1; j_call: TRBJ2-1; v_call: TRBV5-5; cdr3_length: 16; clone_size: -; cdr3_nt: TGTGCCAGCAGCACAGACAGGGGGTTTAGCGACCATGAGCAGTTCTTC; cdr3_aa: CASSTDRGFSDHEQFF
d_call: TRBD1; j_call: TRBJ1-1; v_call: TRBV7-9; cdr3_length: 14; clone_size: -; cdr3_nt: TGTGCCAGCAGCTTAGGGACAGGGGGCCCTGAAGCTTTCTTT; cdr3_aa: CASSLGTGGPEAFF
d_call: TRBD1; j_call: TRBJ2-7; v_call: TRBV2; cdr3_length: 14; clone_size: -; cdr3_nt: TGTGCCAGCAATTTCAGGGGGCACTCCTACGAGCAGTACTTC; cdr3_aa: CASNFRGHSYEQYF
d_call: TRBD2; j_call: TRBJ2-5; v_call: TRBV11-3; cdr3_length: 17; clone_size: -; cdr3_nt: TGTGCCAGCAGCCCCGGAGGTAGCGGGGGAGGGCAAGAGACCCAGTACTTC; cdr3_aa: CASSPGGSGGGQETQYF
d_call: TRBD2; j_call: TRBJ2-3; v_call: TRBV19; cdr3_length: 15; clone_size: -; cdr3_nt: TGTGCCAGTACCCGACTAGCGGGGGGCTCGGATACGCAGTATTTT; cdr3_aa: CASTRLAGGSDTQYF
d_call: -; j_call: TRBJ2-1; v_call: TRBV5-6; cdr3_length: 14; clone_size: -; cdr3_nt: TGTGCCAGCAGCGTATCCGGGACACTAAATGAGCAGTTCTTC; cdr3_aa: CASSVSGTLNEQFF
d_call: TRBD2; j_call: TRBJ2-3; v_call: TRBV4-2; cdr3_length: 16; clone_size: -; cdr3_nt: TGTGCCAGCAGCCCGGGACTAGCGGAGGACACAGATACGCAGTATTTT; cdr3_aa: CASSPGLAEDTDTQYF
d_call: -; j_call: TRBJ2-3; v_call: TRBV6-1; cdr3_length: 14; clone_size: -; cdr3_nt: TGTGCCAGCAGTGAACGGCAGGGCGCAGATACGCAGTATTTT; cdr3_aa: CASSERQGADTQYF
d_call: TRBD1; j_call: TRBJ1-1; v_call: TRBV18; cdr3_length: 14; clone_size: -; cdr3_nt: TGTGCCAGCTCACTGGGACAGGTGAACACTGAAGCTTTCTTT; cdr3_aa: CASSLGQVNTEAFF
d_call: -; j_call: TRBJ1-6; v_call: TRBV6-5; cdr3_length: 14; clone_size: -; cdr3_nt: TGTGCCAGCAGCCCCCCCGGGGAACGGTCACCCCTCCACTTT; cdr3_aa: CASSPPGERSPLHF
d_call: TRBD2; j_call: TRBJ2-1; v_call: TRBV9; cdr3_length: 16; clone_size: -; cdr3_nt: TGTGCCAGCAGCCCGAGGACTAGCGGGGGGTACAATGAGCAGTTCTTC; cdr3_aa: CASSPRTSGGYNEQFF
d_call: -; j_call: TRBJ1-1; v_call: TRBV5-4; cdr3_length: 14; clone_size: few; cdr3_nt: TGTGCCAGCAGCCCGACGGGAAGGAGCACTGAAGCTTTCTTT; cdr3_aa: CASSPTGRSTEAFF
d_call: -; j_call: TRBJ2-5; v_call: TRBV9; cdr3_length: 14; clone_size: -; cdr3_nt: TGTGCCAGCAGCCCCGTTTTGCGGGGAGAGACCCAGTACTTC; cdr3_aa: CASSPVLRGETQYF
d_call: TRBD1; j_call: TRBJ1-1; v_call: TRBV7-8; cdr3_length: 13; clone_size: -; cdr3_nt: TGTGCCAGCAGCTTAGCGTCAGACAGGGGAGCTTTCTTT; cdr3_aa: CASSLASDRGAFF
d_call: -; j_call: TRBJ1-1; v_call: TRBV11-2; cdr3_length: 11; clone_size: -; cdr3_nt: TGTGCCAGCATCCGGAACACTGAAGCTTTCTTT; cdr3_aa: CASIRNTEAFF
d_call: -; j_call: TRBJ1-2; v_call: TRBV7-9; cdr3_length: 15; clone_size: -; cdr3_nt: TGTGCCAGCAGCTTAGGGGGGGGCTCCGTCTATGGCTACACCTTC; cdr3_aa: CASSLGGGSVYGYTF
d_call: TRBD2; j_call: TRBJ2-3; v_call: TRBV11-2; cdr3_length: 17; clone_size: -; cdr3_nt: TGTGCCAGCAGCTTAGCCATCGGCGGGGGGGTGGCAGATACGCAGTATTTT; cdr3_aa: CASSLAIGGGVADTQYF
d_call: -; j_call: TRBJ1-1; v_call: TRBV7-7; cdr3_length: 13; clone_size: -; cdr3_nt: TGTGCTAGCAGCCAAAGCCCGGGAGAAGAAGCTTTCTTT; cdr3_aa: CASSQSPGEEAFF
d_call: TRBD1; j_call: TRBJ2-3; v_call: TRBV15; cdr3_length: 16; clone_size: -; cdr3_nt: TGTGCCACCAGGCCACAGGGGGCGACAATTACAGATACGCAGTATTTT; cdr3_aa: CATRPQGATITDTQYF
d_call: TRBD2; j_call: TRBJ2-3; v_call: TRBV7-9; cdr3_length: 18; clone_size: -; cdr3_nt: TGTGCCACCTGGCTAGCGGGAGGGCCGAAACAGTTGGGAGATACGCAGTATTTT; cdr3_aa: CATWLAGGPKQLGDTQYF
d_call: TRBD1; j_call: TRBJ2-7; v_call: TRBV6-5; cdr3_length: 14; clone_size: -; cdr3_nt: TGTGCCAGCAGTGCCCTCGGACAGGGAGGCGAGCAGTACTTC; cdr3_aa: CASSALGQGGEQYF
d_call: TRBD2; j_call: TRBJ2-2; v_call: TRBV5-1; cdr3_length: 14; clone_size: -; cdr3_nt: TGCGCCAGCAGAAGAGAGCGGGGGTCCGGGGAGCTGTTTTTT; cdr3_aa: CASRRERGSGELFF
d_call: TRBD2; j_call: TRBJ2-5; v_call: TRBV6-5; cdr3_length: 15; clone_size: -; cdr3_nt: TGTGCCAGCAGTTACTCGAGCCCGGGGGGAGAGACCCAGTACTTC; cdr3_aa: CASSYSSPGGETQYF
d_call: -; j_call: TRBJ2-1; v_call: TRBV10-1; cdr3_length: 14; clone_size: -; cdr3_nt: TGCGCCAGCAGTCGCACCCGCGCCCGGGAAGCGCAGTTCTTC; cdr3_aa: CASSRTRAREAQFF
d_call: TRBD1; j_call: TRBJ1-2; v_call: TRBV5-1; cdr3_length: 17; clone_size: few; cdr3_nt: TGCGCCAGCAGCTTGGCCCGACAGGGGTCGGGCTACTATGGCTACACCTTC; cdr3_aa: CASSLARQGSGYYGYTF
d_call: TRBD2; j_call: TRBJ2-5; v_call: TRBV15; cdr3_length: 16; clone_size: -; cdr3_nt: TGTGCCACCAGCGGATCGTGGCGGGAGCGGCAGGAGACCCAGTACTTC; cdr3_aa: CATSGSWRERQETQYF
d_call: TRBD2; j_call: TRBJ2-3; v_call: TRBV19; cdr3_length: 17; clone_size: -; cdr3_nt: TGTGCCAGTAGTATAGCCTCTCCGGGACTAGTAGAGGATACGCAGTATTTT; cdr3_aa: CASSIASPGLVEDTQYF
d_call: TRBD2; j_call: TRBJ2-4; v_call: TRBV6-1; cdr3_length: 15; clone_size: -; cdr3_nt: TGTGCCAGCAGTGAAATTACTAGCGGCGAAACAGGACGGTACTTC; cdr3_aa: CASSEITSGETGRYF
d_call: TRBD1; j_call: TRBJ2-7; v_call: TRBV2; cdr3_length: 16; clone_size: many; cdr3_nt: TGTGCCAGCAGTAATGACGTAGACAGGGGAAACGACGAGCAGTACTTC; cdr3_aa: CASSNDVDRGNDEQYF
d_call: -; j_call: TRBJ2-5; v_call: TRBV7-9; cdr3_length: 14; clone_size: once; cdr3_nt: TGTGCCAGCCGGGAGCAGGGCCACCAAGAGACCCAGTACTTC; cdr3_aa: CASREQGHQETQYF